This T cell receptor beta chain was found in a study of T cells after yellow fever vaccination. This clonotype came up once. The junction does not match germline at one end; this may be a read error. The CDR3 totals 13 residues. The germline gives CDR1 DFQATT, CDR2 SNEGSKA (reference sequence). TCRdb re-analysed the 5' RACE reads in MiXCR, keeping a single row per CDR3 protein. The sample lists 90,000 to 130,000 distinct CDR3 sequences; approximately 8.4% were seen once. The chain uses TRBV20-1 and TRBJ2-1; the D gene is possibly TRBD1 (6 bases). The clonotype was recovered from a man aged 30 to 39 who received the YFV17D yellow fever vaccine. Specimen: CD8+ T cells sorted from PBMCs, collected 45 days after the yellow fever booster vaccination. CDR3 DNA sequence: TGCATTGCTAGAGGAACAGGGCGGTCTGAGCAGTTCTTC. It translates to CIARGTGRSEQFF.